A single sample gave rise to the 5 T cell receptor beta chains below, sequenced in a study of shared clonotypes between healthy human individuals. Sequencing used immunoSEQ multiplex PCR; TCRdb keeps in-frame clones, though not all of them. The data hold 2.3 million or so clones, with more than 85% observed a single time. The sequenced sample was naive CD4+ T cells from PBMCs. Subset reported: CD45RA+ positively selected. The receptors were gathered from a man aged 18-30 years in good health. Some clones in this sample may be carry-over from other donors' samples.

The genes are TRBV6-4 and TRBJ2-1, with D tentatively TRBD2 (5 bases). V was clipped by 6 bases and J by 4 bases, with 10 bases between them. CDR1 MRHNA and CDR2 SNTAGT come from the germline V gene. This CDR3 is 13 amino acids long. Here the CDR3 reads CASSTGFYNEQFF. CDR3 nucleotide sequence: TGTGCCAGCAGCACGGGGTTTTACAATGAGCAGTTCTTC.

The chain uses TRBV4-2 and TRBJ1-1, with D possibly TRBD1 on 5 matching bases. Germline CDR1 is LGHNA and CDR2 is YNFKEQ. V was pared by 0 bases and J by 1 base, with 15 bases between. This CDR3 region has 17 residues. Here the CDR3 DNA reads TGTGCCAGCAGCCAAGAGTCCGTCCGGGGCGCGAACACTGAAGCTTTCTTT. The encoded protein is CASSQESVRGANTEAFF.

This chain connects TRBV5-1 to TRBJ2-3, with a weak D call TRBD1 (5 bases). V was pared by 2 bases and J by 2 bases, with 9 bases between. This CDR3 has 14 residues. Per germline, CDR1 SGHRS and CDR2 YFSETQ. The chain's CDR3 is CASSLGAITDTQYF. CDR3 DNA sequence: TGCGCCAGCAGCTTAGGGGCCATCACAGATACGCAGTATTTT.

The V gene is TRBV11-2, the J gene TRBJ2-2, with 9 bases aligning to TRBD1. The CDR3 runs to 16 residues. The V gene's germline CDR1 is SGHAT and CDR2 FQNNGV. V was pared by 5 bases and J by 6 bases, with 10 bases of the junction left unmatched. The CDR3 spells CASSHYRGRGSGELFF. CDR3 nucleotides: TGTGCCAGCAGCCATTACAGGGGGCGCGGGTCCGGGGAGCTGTTTTTT.

V usage is TRBV29-1 and J usage is TRBJ1-2; D gene ambiguous. Trimming stripped 5 bases from V and 1 base from J, with 8 bases between. The germline V gene has CDR1 SQVTM and CDR2 ANQGSEA. This CDR3 is built from 12 residues. CDR3 DNA sequence: TGCAGCGTTAAAGGCTTTAACTATGGCTACACCTTC. Translation gives CSVKGFNYGYTF.